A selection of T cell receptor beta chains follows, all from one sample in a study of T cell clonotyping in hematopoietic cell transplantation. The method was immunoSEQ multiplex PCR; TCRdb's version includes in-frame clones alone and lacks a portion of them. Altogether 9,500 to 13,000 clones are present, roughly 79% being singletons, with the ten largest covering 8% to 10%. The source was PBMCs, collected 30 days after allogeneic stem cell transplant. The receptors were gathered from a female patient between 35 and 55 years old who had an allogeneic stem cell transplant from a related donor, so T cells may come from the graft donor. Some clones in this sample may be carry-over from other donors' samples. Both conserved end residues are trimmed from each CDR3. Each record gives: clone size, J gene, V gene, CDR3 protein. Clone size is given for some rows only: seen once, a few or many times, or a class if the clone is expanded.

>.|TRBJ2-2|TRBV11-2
ASSLDRGRSGELF
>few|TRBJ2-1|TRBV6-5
ASSRGQSSYNEQF
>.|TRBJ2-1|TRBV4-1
ASSQVDLGLAGGNEQF
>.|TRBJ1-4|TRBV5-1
ASSLGGTAEKLF
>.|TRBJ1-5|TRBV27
ASASGSVHGYSNQPQH
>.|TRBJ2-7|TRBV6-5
ASSYKWESGEQY
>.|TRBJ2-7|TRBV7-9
ASSRLALVGEQY
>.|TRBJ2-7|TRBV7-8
ASSFDFRGPSEQY
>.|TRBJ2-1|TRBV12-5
ASALAGTSNEQF
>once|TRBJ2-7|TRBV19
ASSIGLREYEQY
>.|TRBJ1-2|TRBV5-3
AKFRDRVNGYT
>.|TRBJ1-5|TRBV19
ASSIESHSYSNQPQH
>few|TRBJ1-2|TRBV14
ASSQGSVWEGYT
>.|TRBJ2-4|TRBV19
ASSADRGPNIQY
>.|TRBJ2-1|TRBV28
ASRTKGDEQF
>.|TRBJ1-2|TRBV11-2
ASSEISGGAGDYGYT
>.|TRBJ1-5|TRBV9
ASSADDSNQPQH
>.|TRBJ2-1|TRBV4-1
ASSQSPGTSGLSQF
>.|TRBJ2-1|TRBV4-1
ASSQAGALNEQF
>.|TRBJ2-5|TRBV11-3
ASSYRDREVETQY
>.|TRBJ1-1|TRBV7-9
ASSPGTGRTEAF
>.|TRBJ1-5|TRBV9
ASSPTGGGNQPQH
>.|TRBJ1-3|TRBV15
ATSSDQGARSGNTIY
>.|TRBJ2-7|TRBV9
ASSVGAGTGGGEQY
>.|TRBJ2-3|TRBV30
AWSNLNRETDTQY
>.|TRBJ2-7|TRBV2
ASRIQGSTYEQY
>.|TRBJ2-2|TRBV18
ASSPQRSTGELF
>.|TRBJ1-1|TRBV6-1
ASSGFRQGTSEAF
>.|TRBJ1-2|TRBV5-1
ASSLVPGDYGYT
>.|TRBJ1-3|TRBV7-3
ASSQARNSGNTIY
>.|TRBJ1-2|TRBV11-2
ASSPDLNNYGYT
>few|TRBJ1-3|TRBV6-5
ATLQTAGAGNTIY
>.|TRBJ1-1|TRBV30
AWSAGRTGGTEAF
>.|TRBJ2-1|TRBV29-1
SVESLGEQF
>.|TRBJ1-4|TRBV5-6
ASSLGAVANEKLF
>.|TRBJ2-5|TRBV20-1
SASTKETQY
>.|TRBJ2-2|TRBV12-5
ASGLPGQGYRELF
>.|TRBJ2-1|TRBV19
ASRAGLSSYEQF
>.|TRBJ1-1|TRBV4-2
ASSQSGPEDTEAF
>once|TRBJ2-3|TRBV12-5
ASGLLQGQGTDTQY
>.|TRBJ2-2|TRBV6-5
ASSLAGDYGELF
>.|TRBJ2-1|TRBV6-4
ASSDSAGAPNEQF
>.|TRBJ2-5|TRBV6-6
ASSYSQFQETQY
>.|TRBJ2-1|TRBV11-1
ASSPRTARDNEQF
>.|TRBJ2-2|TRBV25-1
ASSTPGDGELF
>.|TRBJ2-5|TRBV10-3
ATKGLARETQY
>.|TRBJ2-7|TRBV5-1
ASSLQGTAYEQY
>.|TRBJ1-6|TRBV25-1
ASQGTDNSPLH
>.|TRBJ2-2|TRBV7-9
ASSPGGGMNTGELF
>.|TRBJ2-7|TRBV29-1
SAGTNYEQY
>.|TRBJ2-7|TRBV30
AWSRDAYEQY
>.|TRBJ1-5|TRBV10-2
ASSTGEGQPQH
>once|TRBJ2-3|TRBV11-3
ASSLHTDTQY
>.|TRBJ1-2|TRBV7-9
ASSLAMAVDYGYT
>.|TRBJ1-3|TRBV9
ASSVEAISGNTIY